Shown below are 13 T cell receptor beta chains from a single sample sequenced in a study of response to subunit inactivated influenza vaccine. Each CDR3 protein gets one entry after TCRdb re-called the RT-PCR reads with MiXCR. The sample holds 500,000 to 650,000 distinct CDR3 sequences, 7.6% seen once. Sequencing used PBMCs from blood, obtained less than 25 months after vaccination. These receptors originate from a man aged 50-75 years who received an inactivated influenza vaccine.

This chain uses TRBV20-1 with TRBJ2-7; 9 bases fit TRBD1. The CDR3 runs 18 residues. V gave up 5 bases and J gave up 3 bases; unmatched junction bases: 20. Germline V CDR1 and CDR2: DFQATT, SNEGSKA (reference sequence). Here the CDR3 reads CSALPLPSTGTGNYEQYF. The CDR3 bases are TGCAGTGCTTTGCCTCTCCCTTCAACCGGGACAGGGAACTACGAGCAGTACTTC.

The rearrangement links TRBV20-1 to TRBJ1-5, with TRBD1 identical over 10 bases. Germline CDR1 is DFQATT and CDR2 is SNEGSKA (reference sequence). The CDR3 is 16 residues long. V dropped 4 bases and J dropped 4; count of bases not matched to a gene: 10. CDR3 DNA sequence: TGCAGTGCTACTCGACAGGGGGCCGCTATGAATCAGCCCCAGCATTTT. Translated, it gives CSATRQGAAMNQPQHF.

This clonotype was counted a few times. The chain uses TRBV20-1 and TRBJ2-1, with 8 positions matching TRBD2. V lost 1 base, J lost 4 bases, and 12 bases stayed unmatched. From germline, CDR1 is DFQATT and CDR2 SNEGSKA (reference sequence). The CDR3 has 17 amino acids. Here the CDR3 reads CSARVEAWGGGYNEQFF. The CDR3 DNA reads as TGCAGTGCTAGAGTGGAGGCGTGGGGCGGGGGGTACAATGAGCAGTTCTTC.

This sequence joins TRBV4-3 and TRBJ1-2, with D possibly matching TRBD1 (6 bases). The V gene's germline CDR1 is LGHNA and CDR2 YSLEER. Trimming pared 4 bases from V and 4 bases from J, leaving 13 bases between. The CDR3 length is 14 residues. The CDR3 sequence: CASSRGRGSYGYTF. For the CDR3, the DNA is TGCGCCAGCAGCCGGGGGCGTGGGAGCTATGGCTACACCTTC.

This clonotype has a handful of counts. The V gene is TRBV12-3 or TRBV12-4, the J gene TRBJ2-1; TRBD2 matches 11 bases. The CDR3 spans 18 residues. Trimming removed 6 bases from V and 8 bases from J; junction bases left unmatched: 18. CDR3 coding DNA: TGTGCCAGCAGCACTACACAACCGGGACTAGCGGCACTGCATGAGCAGTTCTTC. This sequence encodes CASSTTQPGLAALHEQFF.

There are many counts of this clonotype. The chain employs TRBV5-5 and TRBJ1-5; tentative D call: TRBD1 (5 bases). V lost 4 bases and J lost 4, with 9 bases in between. The CDR3 contains 13 residues. Per the germline V gene, CDR1 is SGHKS and CDR2 is YYEKEE (reference sequence). The CDR3 here is CASSPTANQPQHF. CDR3 nucleotides: TGTGCCAGCAGCCCGACAGCAAATCAGCCCCAGCATTTT.

This clonotype was seen a handful of times. The J gene is TRBJ2-3, the V gene TRBV11-2; TRBD2 agrees at 10 bases. The CDR3 contains 15 residues. J gave up 3 bases and V 6 bases, and 6 bases lay outside the gene matches. CDR1 and CDR2 from the germline V gene are SGHAT and FQNNGV. The DNA for the CDR3 is TGTGCCAGCAGGAAAGCGGGAGGGATGACAGATACGCAGTATTTT. Protein sequence: CASRKAGGMTDTQYF.

This clonotype was seen a few times. The chain recombines TRBV2 with TRBJ1-2, with D unclear. Trimming shortened V by 3 bases and J by 7 bases, and 9 bases separated the two germline ends. The CDR3 contains 12 residues. Per germline, CDR1 SNHLY and CDR2 FYNNEI. As DNA, the CDR3 is TGTGCCAGCAGTGAGCCCCTAAGTGGCTACACCTTC. This codes for CASSEPLSGYTF.

The rearrangement links TRBV7-9 to TRBJ2-1, with TRBD2 identical over 7 bases. Per germline, CDR1 SEHNR and CDR2 FQNEAQ (reference sequence). V lost 4 bases and J lost 4; bases outside the gene matches: 7. This CDR3 has 15 residues. CDR3 in DNA: TGTGCCAGCAGCTCCCGGGACTACCGGTACAATGAGCAGTTCTTC. This encodes CASSSRDYRYNEQFF.

The V call is TRBV20-1, the J call TRBJ2-3; possible D gene TRBD2, 6 bases. Trimming took off 6 bases at V and 6 bases at J, with 13 bases between the two ends. The CDR3 is made up of 12 amino acids. CDR1 DFQATT and CDR2 SNEGSKA come from the germline V gene (reference sequence). CDR3 in DNA: TGCAGTGCGGCGTCTAGCGCGGATACGCAGTATTTT. Its translation: CSAASSADTQYF.

The V and J genes are TRBV27 and TRBJ2-7; 10 bases agree with TRBD2. Trimming removed 6 bases from V and 4 bases from J; junction bases left unmatched: 6. This CDR3 is 14 amino acids long. Germline CDR1 is MNHEY and CDR2 is SMNVEV (reference sequence). The CDR3 protein is CASRRIAGGYEQYF. DNA of the CDR3: TGTGCCAGCAGGAGAATAGCGGGAGGTTACGAGCAGTACTTC.

This clonotype was counted at least ten times. The V and J genes are TRBV12-3 or TRBV12-4 and TRBJ2-3; TRBD2 matches 8 bases. V gave up 3 bases and J gave up 4 bases; unmatched junction bases: 15. This CDR3 has 18 amino acids. The CDR3 region is CASSLVSPLAGWADTQYF. In DNA, the CDR3 is TGTGCCAGCAGTTTGGTGTCCCCCTTAGCGGGATGGGCAGATACGCAGTATTTT.

The chain couples TRBV20-1 to TRBJ2-5; 9 bases align to TRBD2. Trimming took 6 bases from V and 4 from J; bases not matched to a gene: 3. The CDR3 spans 12 residues. Germline-derived CDR1 and CDR2 are DFQATT and SNEGSKA (reference sequence). Here the CDR3 DNA reads TGCAGTGCCCGGCGGGGGGGAGAGACCCAGTACTTC. It specifies CSARRGGETQYF.